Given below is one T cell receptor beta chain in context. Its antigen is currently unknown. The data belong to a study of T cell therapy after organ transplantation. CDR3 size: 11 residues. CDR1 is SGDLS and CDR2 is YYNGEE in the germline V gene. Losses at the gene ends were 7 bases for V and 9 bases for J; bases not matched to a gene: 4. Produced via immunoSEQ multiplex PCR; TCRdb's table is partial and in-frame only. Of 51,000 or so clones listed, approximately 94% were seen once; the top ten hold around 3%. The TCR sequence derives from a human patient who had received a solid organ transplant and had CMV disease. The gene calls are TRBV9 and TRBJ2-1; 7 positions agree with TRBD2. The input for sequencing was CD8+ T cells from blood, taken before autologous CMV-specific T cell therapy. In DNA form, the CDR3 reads TGTGCCAGCCGGGGGGTGGGTGAGCAGTTCTTC. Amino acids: CASRGVGEQFF.